What follows is one TCR beta chain and its context. The table lists this clonotype with a few counts. What this receptor recognizes is not known. Base qualities are not recorded, but no much larger clone differs from it by a single base. Per the publication, the time point label means: after infection, following antibiotic treatment. MAIT cells were defined as Valpha7.2+ CD161+ T cells and were identified and sorted by flow cytometry. Circulating MAIT cell TCRbeta repertoires were profiled longitudinally in five or six volunteers in whom enteric fever developed after controlled oral challenge with live Salmonella Paratyphi A. Each diagnosed volunteer contributed MAIT cell samples at pre-infection, mid-infection and post-infection timepoints. Enteric fever was diagnosed on the basis of Paratyphi A bacteremia and/or persistent fever above 38 degrees C lasting more than 12 hours. Challenged volunteers were diagnosed with infection between day 4 and day 7 after challenge. Between roughly 5,000 and 11,000 MAIT cells per sample were sorted directly into RNAqueous-Micro lysis buffer for RNA extraction. Lymphoprep gradient centrifugation was used to isolate peripheral blood mononuclear cells from blood samples and leukocyte cones. A BD FACSAria Fusion or BD FACSAria III sorter was used for cell sorting.

This entry belongs to a study of MAIT cells during Salmonella Paratyphi A infection (dated by TCRdb to about 2017). As for the study more broadly: A single dose of 1-5x10^3 CFU of S. Paratyphi A strain NVGH308 was swallowed by adult volunteers aged 18 to 60. Starting at diagnosis, the diagnosed volunteers took ciprofloxacin 500 mg twice daily for 14 days.

Deletion took 2 bases off V and 2 bases off J, with a span of 12 bases between the germline ends. The germline V gene (reference sequence) specifies DFQATT as CDR1 and SNEGSKA as CDR2. From the cysteine up to the phenylalanine, the CDR3 has a length of 14 residues. CDR3 DNA only is kept here, 42 bases in frame from base 1. Preparation of the library involved 5' RACE. Two rounds of PCR with Phusion High-Fidelity polymerase amplified TCRbeta, with sample-specific barcodes added in the primers. TCRbeta libraries were generated by template-switch cDNA synthesis with SMARTScribe reverse transcriptase and a TRBC-specific primer. After barcoding, samples were pooled and then prepared using the NEBNext Ultra DNA Library Prep Kit for Illumina. Libraries were sequenced on an Illumina MiSeq with the MiSeq reagent kit v2, 300 cycles. On the study's bioinformatics: Jemultiplexer demultiplexed the reads by barcode, and MiTCR with default parameters aligned the reads. Non-functional sequences were removed with VDJtools, and each clonotype was defined by its amino acid sequence, with frequencies calculated from the assigned sequence reads. Clonal space homeostasis binned clonotypes by frequency as over-represented (0.05-1), large, medium and small. TCRdb trimmed public reads at Q25 via fastp, called clones via MiXCR and kept in-frame beta chains. Each entry merges the rows of one CDR3 protein and shows their most common DNA and genes. The V and J calls here are based on TCRdb, not the publication. This sample gives about 1,000 distinct CDR3 sequences in total; around 24% of them show up just once. The ten largest clones add up to under 45% of the sample.

The paper's findings and limits, for the study overall: Although the availability of volunteer samples limited sample sizes, the sizes were judged adequate for detecting differences between groups. Space occupied by over-represented MAIT clonotypes fell significantly from baseline to mid-infection (roughly 0.18 to 0.092), with no significant post-infection difference. Compared with healthy controls, diagnosed volunteers had more expansion or contraction among the top five MAIT clonotypes (about 0.5 versus 0.13), suggesting that infection reshaped the repertoire. MAIT TRBV usage was found to be oligoclonal, with TRBV20 and TRBV6 favoured, and appeared to be unchanged by infection.

The chain is encoded by TRBV20-1 joined to TRBJ2-5; the D segment cannot be called with confidence. This sequence was found in a person between 18 and 69 years old who was deliberately infected with Salmonella Paratyphi A in a paratyphoid fever challenge study. Material: MAIT cells from blood, obtained at the last sampling point of the challenge study. The CDR3 loop reads CSARRWAEQETQYF. The nucleotide sequence is given as TGCAGTGCTAGAAGGTGGGCCGAGCAAGAGACCCAGTACTTC.